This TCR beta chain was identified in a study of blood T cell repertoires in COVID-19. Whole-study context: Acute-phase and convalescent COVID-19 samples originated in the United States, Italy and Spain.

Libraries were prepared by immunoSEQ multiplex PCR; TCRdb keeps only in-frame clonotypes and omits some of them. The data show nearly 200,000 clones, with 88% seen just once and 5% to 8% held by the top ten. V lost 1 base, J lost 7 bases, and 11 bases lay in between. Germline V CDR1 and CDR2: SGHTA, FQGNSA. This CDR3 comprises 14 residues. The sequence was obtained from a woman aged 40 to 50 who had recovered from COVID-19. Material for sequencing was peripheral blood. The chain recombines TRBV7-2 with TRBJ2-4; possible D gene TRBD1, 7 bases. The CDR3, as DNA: TGTGCCAGCAGCTTAGGACCAGGGGGGAACATTCAGTACTTC. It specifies CASSLGPGGNIQYF. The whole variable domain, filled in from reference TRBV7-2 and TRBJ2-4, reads GAGVSQSPSNKVTEKGKDVELRCDPISGHTALYWYRQSLGQGLEFLIYFQGNSAPDKSGLPSDRFSAERTGGSVSTLTIQRTQQEDSAVYLCASSLGPGGNIQYFGAGTRLSVL.